The clone carrying this TCR beta chain was observed a handful of times. As yet, its antigen is unknown. Preparation of the TCRbeta library involved a method that used unique molecular identifiers. Each CDR3 protein gets one entry after TCRdb re-called the PCR reads with MiXCR. The profile shows about 580,000 distinct CDR3 sequences, roughly 30% of them singletons. This entry is derived from a study of T-cell reconstitution after alpha-beta-depleted transplantation in children. Findings and limits, study-wide: A year post-transplant, T-cell counts and diversity derived mostly from newly produced T cells.

V shed 1 base and J shed 4 bases, with 9 bases lying between them. This CDR3 has 14 amino acids. Germline assignment: CDR1 SGHRS and CDR2 YFSETQ. The TCR was taken from a boy in the first two years of life with Wiskott-Aldrich syndrome, due to receive a stem cell transplant. The sequencing here drew on PBMCs, taken before TCRalphabeta/CD19-depleted stem cell transplant. V is TRBV5-1 and J is TRBJ2-1; TRBD1 is a possible D gene (5 bases). Written as DNA, the CDR3 is TGCGCCAGCAGCTTGTTGACAGAGTACAATGAGCAGTTCTTC. Residues: CASSLLTEYNEQFF.